This TCR beta chain originates from a study of cytomegalovirus exposure and HLA in healthy donors. General study points: Analysis was carried out at a later point, and it linked a missense DCLRE1C variant to TCR beta V- and J-gene trimming. Certain sequence variants were highly shared and formed a cluster, and this cluster was likely a sequencing artifact. A later analysis showed HLA-associated TCR beta chains outstripping equally common others in clonal expansion. Several top significant clusters appeared, in a later analysis, to be linked to common viral pathogens.

In regard to this clone: Its antigen is as yet unknown.

PCR used 60 Vbeta primers and 13 Jbeta primers. Sequenced by immunoSEQ multiplex PCR; TCRdb stores in-frame clones only, minus some. The profile shows fewer than 250,000 clones, around nine tenths of them singletons. Deletions cut 1 base from V and 0 bases from J, with 9 bases between. The germline V gene has CDR1 LNHDA and CDR2 SQIVND (reference sequence). The CDR3 runs to 15 residues. Sequences were obtained from PBMCs. The TCR was taken from a woman younger than 35 in good health and CMV-seronegative. This chain connects TRBV19 to TRBJ1-1, with D unclear. CDR3 loop: CASSIVHNMNTEAFF. In nucleotides, the CDR3 is TGTGCCAGTAGTATAGTGCACAACATGAACACTGAAGCTTTCTTT.